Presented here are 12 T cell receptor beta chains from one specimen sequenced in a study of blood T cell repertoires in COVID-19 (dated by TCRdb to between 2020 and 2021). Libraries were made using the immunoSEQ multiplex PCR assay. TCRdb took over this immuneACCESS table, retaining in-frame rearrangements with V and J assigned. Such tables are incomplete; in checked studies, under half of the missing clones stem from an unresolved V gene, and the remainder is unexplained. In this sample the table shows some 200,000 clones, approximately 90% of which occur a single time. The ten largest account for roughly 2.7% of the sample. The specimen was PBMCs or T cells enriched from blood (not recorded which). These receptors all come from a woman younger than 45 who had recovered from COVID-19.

The CDR3 bases are TGTGCCACCAGCAGAGCGAACTATGGCTACACCTTC. Residues: CATSRANYGYTF. The chain recombines TRBV15 with TRBJ1-2; D ambiguous. Trimming removed 1 base at V and 2 bases at J, with 2 bases between. CDR1 and CDR2 (germline): LNHNV, YYDKDF (reference sequence). This CDR3 has 12 amino acids. The whole variable domain, remainder taken from reference TRBV15 and TRBJ1-2, is DAMVIQNPRYQVTQFGKPVTLSCSQTLNHNVMYWYQQKSSQAPKLLFHYYDKDFNNEADTPDNFQSRRPNTSFCFLDIRSPGLGDTAMYLCATSRANYGYTFGSGTRLTVV.

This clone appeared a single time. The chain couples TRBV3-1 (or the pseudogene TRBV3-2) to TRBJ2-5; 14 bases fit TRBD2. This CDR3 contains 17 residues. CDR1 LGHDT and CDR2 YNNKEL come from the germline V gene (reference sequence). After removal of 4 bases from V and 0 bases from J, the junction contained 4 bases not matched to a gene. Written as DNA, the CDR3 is TGTGCCAGCAGCCCGAGGACTAGCGGGGGGTACCAAGAGACCCAGTACTTC. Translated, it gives CASSPRTSGGYQETQYF.

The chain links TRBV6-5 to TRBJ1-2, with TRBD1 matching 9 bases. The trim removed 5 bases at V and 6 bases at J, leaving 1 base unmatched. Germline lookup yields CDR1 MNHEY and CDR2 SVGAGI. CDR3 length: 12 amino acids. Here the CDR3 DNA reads TGTGCCAGCAGTAGGACAGGGGATGGCTACACCTTC. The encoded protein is CASSRTGDGYTF.

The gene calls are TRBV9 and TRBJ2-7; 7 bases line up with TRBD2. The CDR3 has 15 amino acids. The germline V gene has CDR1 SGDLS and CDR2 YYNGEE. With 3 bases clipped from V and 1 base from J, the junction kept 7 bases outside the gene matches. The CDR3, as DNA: TGTGCCAGCAGCGCCGGGTCGGGGGGTTCCTACGAGCAGTACTTC. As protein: CASSAGSGGSYEQYF. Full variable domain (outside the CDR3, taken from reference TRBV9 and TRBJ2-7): DSGVTQTPKHLITATGQRVTLRCSPRSGDLSVYWYQQSLDQGLQFLIQYYNGEERAKGNILERFSAQQFPDLHSELNLSSLELGDSALYFCASSAGSGGSYEQYFGPGTRLTVT.

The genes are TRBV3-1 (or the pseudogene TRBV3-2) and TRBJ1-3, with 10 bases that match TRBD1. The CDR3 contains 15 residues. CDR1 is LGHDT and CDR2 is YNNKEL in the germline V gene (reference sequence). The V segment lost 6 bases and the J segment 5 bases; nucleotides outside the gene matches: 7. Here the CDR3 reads CASSLWDRGRNTIYF. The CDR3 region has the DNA TGTGCCAGCAGTCTCTGGGACAGGGGCAGAAACACCATATATTTT.

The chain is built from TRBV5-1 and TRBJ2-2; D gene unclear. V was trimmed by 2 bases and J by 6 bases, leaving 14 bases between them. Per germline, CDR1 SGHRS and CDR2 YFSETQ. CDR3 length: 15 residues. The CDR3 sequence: CASSFHDIGSGELFF. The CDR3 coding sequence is TGCGCCAGCAGCTTTCACGATATCGGGTCCGGGGAGCTGTTTTTT. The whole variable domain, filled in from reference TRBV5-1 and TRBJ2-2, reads KAGVTQTPRYLIKTRGQQVTLSCSPISGHRSVSWYQQTPGQGLQFLFEYFSETQRNKGNFPGRFSGRQFSNSRSEMNVSTLELGDSALYLCASSFHDIGSGELFFGEGSRLTVL.

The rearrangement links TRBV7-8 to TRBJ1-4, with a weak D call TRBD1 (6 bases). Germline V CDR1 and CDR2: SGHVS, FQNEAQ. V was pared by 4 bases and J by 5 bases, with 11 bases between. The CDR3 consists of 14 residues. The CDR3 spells CASSSGQRNEKLFF. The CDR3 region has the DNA TGTGCCAGCAGCTCAGGACAGCGGAATGAAAAACTGTTTTTT. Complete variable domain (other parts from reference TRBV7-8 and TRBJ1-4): GAGVSQSPRYKVAKRGQDVALRCDPISGHVSLFWYQQALGQGPEFLTYFQNEAQLDKSGLPSDRFFAERPEGSVSTLKIQRTQQEDSAVYLCASSSGQRNEKLFFGSGTQLSVL.

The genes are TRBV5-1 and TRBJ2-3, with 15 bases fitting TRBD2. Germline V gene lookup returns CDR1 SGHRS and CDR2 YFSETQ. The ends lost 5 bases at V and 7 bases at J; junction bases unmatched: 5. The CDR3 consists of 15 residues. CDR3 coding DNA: TGCGCCAGCAGAGGGACTAGCGGGGGGCGATATACGCAGTATTTT. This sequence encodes CASRGTSGGRYTQYF.

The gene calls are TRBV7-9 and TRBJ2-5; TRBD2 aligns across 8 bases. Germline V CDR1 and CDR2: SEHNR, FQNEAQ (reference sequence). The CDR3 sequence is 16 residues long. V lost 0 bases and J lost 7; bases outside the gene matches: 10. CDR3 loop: CASSLASSGSTGTQYF. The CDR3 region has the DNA TGTGCCAGCAGCTTAGCCTCTAGCGGGTCAACCGGGACCCAGTACTTC.

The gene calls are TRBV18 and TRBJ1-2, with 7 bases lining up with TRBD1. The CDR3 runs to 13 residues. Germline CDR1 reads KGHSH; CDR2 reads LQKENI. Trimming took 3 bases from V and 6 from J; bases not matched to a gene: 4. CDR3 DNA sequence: TGTGCCAGCTCACCTCGCGGGACAGATGGCTACACCTTC. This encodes CASSPRGTDGYTF.

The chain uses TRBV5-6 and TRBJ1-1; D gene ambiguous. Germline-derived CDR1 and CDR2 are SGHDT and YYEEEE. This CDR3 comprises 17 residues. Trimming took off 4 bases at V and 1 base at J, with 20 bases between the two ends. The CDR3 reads CASSGGRGWVWNTEAFF. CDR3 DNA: TGTGCCAGCAGCGGCGGTCGAGGGTGGGTTTGGAACACTGAAGCTTTCTTT.

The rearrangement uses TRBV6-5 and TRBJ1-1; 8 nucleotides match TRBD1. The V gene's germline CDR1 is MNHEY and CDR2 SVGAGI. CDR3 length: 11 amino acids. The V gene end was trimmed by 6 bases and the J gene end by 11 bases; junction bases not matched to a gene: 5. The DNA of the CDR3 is TGTGCCAGCAGGACAGGGGCCGACGCTTTCTTT. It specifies CASRTGADAFF.